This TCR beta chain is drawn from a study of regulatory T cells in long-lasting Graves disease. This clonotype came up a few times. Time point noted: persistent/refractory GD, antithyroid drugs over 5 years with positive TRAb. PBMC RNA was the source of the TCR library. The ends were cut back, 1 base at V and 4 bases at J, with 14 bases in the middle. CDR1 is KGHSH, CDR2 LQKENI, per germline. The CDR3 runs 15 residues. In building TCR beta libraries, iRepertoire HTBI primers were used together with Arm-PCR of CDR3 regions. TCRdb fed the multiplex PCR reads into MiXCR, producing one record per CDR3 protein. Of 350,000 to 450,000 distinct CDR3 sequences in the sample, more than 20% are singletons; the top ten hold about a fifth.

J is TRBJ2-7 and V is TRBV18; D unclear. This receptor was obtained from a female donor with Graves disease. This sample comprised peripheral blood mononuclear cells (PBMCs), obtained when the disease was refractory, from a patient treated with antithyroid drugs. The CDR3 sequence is CASSPRAAANYEQYF. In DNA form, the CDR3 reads TGTGCCAGCTCACCACGAGCCGCGGCCAATTACGAGCAGTACTTC.